Described below is a single T cell receptor beta chain sequence and its context. No antigen is known for it. V lost 0 bases, J lost 6 bases, and 24 bases lay in between. Per germline, CDR1 LGHNT and CDR2 FRNRAP. The CDR3 loop spans 18 amino acids. Profiling relied on immunoSEQ multiplex PCR, and the TCRdb table lists in-frame clones only, not all of them. This sample has tens of thousands of clones, with around 77% found just once. The data stem from a study of OX40 agonist ivuxolimab in advanced cancers. About the study: The dose-escalation cohort was approximately 81% male, with a mean age of around 60 years, ranging roughly 20 to 80.

Broader study findings: Relative to CD4+, CD8+ T cells held more expanded clones on average.

Blood was sampled at baseline, cycle 4 day 1, and cycle 7 day 1. The V call is TRBV12-5, the J call TRBJ2-7; a weak D match, TRBD2 (6 bases). The source material was CD4+ or CD8+ T cells sorted from blood, sampled in a trial of the OX40 agonist ivuxolimab. This TCR was sampled from an adult with an advanced solid tumor such as melanoma, head and neck, liver or kidney cancer. The CDR3 coding sequence is TGTGCTAGTGGTTTGGTGCTCGGGTTGGAGGGAAAGTTGGGCGAGCAGTACTTC. Translating it yields CASGLVLGLEGKLGEQYF.